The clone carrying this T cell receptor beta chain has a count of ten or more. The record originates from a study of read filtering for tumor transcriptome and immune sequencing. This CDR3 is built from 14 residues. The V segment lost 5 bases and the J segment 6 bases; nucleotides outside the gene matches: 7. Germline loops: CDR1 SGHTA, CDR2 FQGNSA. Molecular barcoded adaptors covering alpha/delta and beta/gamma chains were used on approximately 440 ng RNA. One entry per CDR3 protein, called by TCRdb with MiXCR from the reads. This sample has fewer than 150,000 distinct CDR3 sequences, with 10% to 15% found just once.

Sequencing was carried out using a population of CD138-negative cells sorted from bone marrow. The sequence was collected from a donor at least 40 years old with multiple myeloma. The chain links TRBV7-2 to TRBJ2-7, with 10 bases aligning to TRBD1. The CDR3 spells CASSPMGQGREQYF. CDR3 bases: TGTGCCAGCAGCCCCATGGGACAGGGGCGCGAGCAGTACTTC. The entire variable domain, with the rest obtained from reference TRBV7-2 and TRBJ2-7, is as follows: GAGVSQSPSNKVTEKGKDVELRCDPISGHTALYWYRQSLGQGLEFLIYFQGNSAPDKSGLPSDRFSAERTGGSVSTLTIQRTQQEDSAVYLCASSPMGQGREQYFGPGTRLTVT.